This TCR beta chain was observed in a study of T cell responses to AZD1222 COVID-19 vaccine. The study, taken as a whole, reports: Repertoires were collected only later (after the peak T cell response had occurred).

Trimming removed 2 bases at V and 4 bases at J, with 13 bases between. This CDR3 has 15 residues. In germline, CDR1 is MNHEY, CDR2 SVGAGI. Only in-frame clones appear in the TCRdb table, and some are missing; sequencing was by immunoSEQ multiplex PCR. Among around 200,000 clones listed, roughly 88% were seen once. To note about this clone: The antigen remains undetermined.

The rearrangement uses TRBV6-5 and TRBJ2-3; D might be TRBD2 (5 bases). The specimen was peripheral blood, collected on day 0 of AZD1222 vaccination. This TCR came from an adult in good health. The CDR3 reads CASSYGRAPSDTQYF. The CDR3 DNA sequence: TGTGCCAGCAGTTACGGGCGGGCCCCCTCAGATACGCAGTATTTT.